These 9 T cell receptor beta chains originate from one sample sequenced in a study of cytomegalovirus exposure and HLA in healthy donors. This table comes from immunoSEQ multiplex PCR, and its TCRdb copy is limited to in-frame clones, with some not included. The sample lists some 140,000 clones, approximately 87% occurring once. The sequencing sample was made of PBMCs. These receptors were taken from a man aged 18 to 30 in good health and CMV-seronegative.

In its sample, this clone was seen a few times. This chain links TRBV9 with TRBJ1-3, with 7 nucleotides matching TRBD1. The CDR3 is 17 residues long. Per the germline V gene, CDR1 is SGDLS and CDR2 is YYNGEE. V was clipped by 3 bases and J by 4 bases; unmatched bases: 13. CDR3 in amino acids: CASSASGQPPEGNTIYF. CDR3 bases: TGTGCCAGCAGCGCCTCGGGACAGCCTCCCGAGGGAAACACCATATATTTT.

The chain couples TRBV7-6 to TRBJ1-3, with 8 positions matching TRBD1. This CDR3 region has 18 residues. Trimming removed 5 bases from V and 0 bases from J; junction bases left unmatched: 12. Germline V CDR1 and CDR2: SGHVS, FNYEAQ. CDR3 protein: CASSLARDRILSGNTIYF. The CDR3 DNA sequence: TGTGCCAGCAGCCTTGCCAGGGACAGGATACTCTCTGGAAACACCATATATTTT.

V and J are TRBV9 and TRBJ2-2, with 7 bases aligning to TRBD2. Germline trimming cut 0 bases from V and 4 bases from J; bases unmatched to any gene: 21. Germline loops: CDR1 SGDLS, CDR2 YYNGEE. The CDR3 is 21 amino acids. The CDR3 sequence: CASSVGLGAASGSGVTGELFF. The CDR3 region has the DNA TGTGCCAGCAGCGTAGGTTTAGGGGCGGCTAGCGGCTCTGGGGTCACCGGGGAGCTGTTTTTT.

The chain recombines TRBV7-8 with TRBJ2-1; D is undetermined. The CDR3 is made up of 16 amino acids. Per germline, CDR1 SGHVS and CDR2 FQNEAQ. Between the trimmed V and J ends, which lost 1 base and 3 bases, there was a span of 13 bases. The CDR3 protein is CASSLVASPSYNEQFF. The CDR3 bases are TGTGCCAGCAGCTTAGTAGCTTCGCCCAGCTACAATGAGCAGTTCTTC.

The chain carries TRBV11-2 and TRBJ1-5; D possibly corresponds to TRBD1 (6 bases). Trimming stripped 8 bases from V and 4 bases from J, with 12 bases between. The V gene's germline CDR1 is SGHAT and CDR2 FQNNGV. The CDR3 totals 13 residues. The CDR3 sequence is CASGWDTNQPQHF. As DNA, the CDR3 is TGTGCCAGCGGGTGGGACACAAATCAGCCCCAGCATTTT.

V gene TRBV27 combines with J gene TRBJ1-5; the D is unclear. CDR3 length: 14 residues. Deletions cut 2 bases from V and 2 bases from J, with 7 bases between. Germline CDR1 MNHEY, CDR2 SMNVEV (reference sequence). CDR3 residues: CASSLGEGNQPQHF. CDR3 in DNA: TGTGCCAGCAGTTTAGGAGAGGGCAATCAGCCCCAGCATTTT.

DNA of the CDR3: TGTGCCAGCAGTTCGCTGGGCACGTACGAGCAGTACTTC. This codes for CASSSLGTYEQYF. V is TRBV7-8 and J is TRBJ2-7; D is ambiguous. The CDR3 runs to 13 residues. In germline, CDR1 is SGHVS, CDR2 FQNEAQ. Trimming shortened V by 6 bases and J by 4 bases, and 13 bases separated the two germline ends.

V and J are TRBV29-1 and TRBJ2-1; TRBD1 matches 8 bases. J lost 8 bases, V lost 2 bases, and 17 bases had no gene match. The CDR3 length is 17 residues. Germline V gives CDR1 SQVTM, CDR2 ANQGSEA. This CDR3 is CSVERLILGTGSYEQFF. In nucleotides, the CDR3 is TGCAGCGTTGAAAGGTTAATTTTAGGGACAGGCTCCTATGAGCAGTTCTTC.

The chain couples TRBV25-1 to TRBJ1-2; tentatively, D is TRBD1 (6 bases). There are 18 residues in the CDR3. The germline V gene encodes CDR1 MGHDK and CDR2 SYGVNS. V gave up 3 bases and J gave up 0 bases, with 20 bases separating them. For the CDR3, the DNA is TGTGCCAGCAGTGACTCAAGGACAGTGTCTCGGGCTAACTATGGCTACACCTTC. It yields the protein CASSDSRTVSRANYGYTF.